Presented here are 20 T cell receptor beta chains from one specimen sequenced in a study of T cells in localized non-small cell lung cancer. Sequenced by immunoSEQ multiplex PCR; TCRdb stores in-frame clones only, minus some. Of fewer than 60,000 clones in the sample, approximately 82% were seen once. The source material was peripheral blood, sampled before any cancer treatment. All receptors derive from a female donor at least 60 years old with stage II squamous cell lung carcinoma.

V usage is TRBV20-1 and J usage is TRBJ1-2; D call uncertain. This CDR3 is built from 11 residues. In germline, CDR1 is DFQATT, CDR2 SNEGSKA (reference sequence). The V gene lost 4 bases and the J gene lost 5 bases, with 8 bases spanning the gap. CDR3 in amino acids: CSAMTGYGYTF. Written as DNA, the CDR3 is TGCAGTGCTATGACGGGATATGGCTACACCTTC.

This sequence joins TRBV6-5 and TRBJ2-3; TRBD1 aligns across 10 bases. This CDR3 is built from 14 residues. Germline trimming cut 5 bases from V and 5 bases from J; bases unmatched to any gene: 4. Germline V lookup: CDR1 MNHEY, CDR2 SVGAGI. CDR3 coding DNA: TGTGCCAGCAGTCAGGACAGGGGGGTAGATACGCAGTATTTT. It translates to CASSQDRGVDTQYF.

This rearrangement joins TRBV6-5 to TRBJ2-1; TRBD2 is a possible D gene (5 bases). The CDR3 loop spans 11 amino acids. CDR1 is MNHEY, CDR2 SVGAGI, per germline. V was clipped by 10 bases and J by 5 bases, with 9 bases between them. This CDR3 is CATGLNNEQFF. In nucleotides, the CDR3 is TGTGCCACCGGACTTAACAATGAGCAGTTCTTC.

The J gene is TRBJ2-5, the V gene TRBV6-5, with D possibly being TRBD1 or TRBD2 (7 bases each). CDR1 and CDR2 (germline): MNHEY, SVGAGI. There are 14 residues in the CDR3. Trimming left V 2 bases short and J 5 bases short, with 12 bases between. CDR3 DNA: TGTGCCAGCAGTTACCCAGGGGGGGGCGAGACCCAGTACTTC. Translated: CASSYPGGGETQYF.

The V call is TRBV4-1, the J call TRBJ1-2; the D is unclear. V shed 3 bases and J shed 5 bases, with 4 bases lying between them. The CDR3 contains 11 residues. CDR1 is MGHRA and CDR2 is YSYEKL in the germline V gene. The CDR3 DNA reads TGCGCCAGCAGCCACATATATGGCTACACCTTC. Encoded protein: CASSHIYGYTF.

This clone was counted many times. The chain uses TRBV15 and TRBJ2-7; 8 bases map to TRBD1. In germline, CDR1 is LNHNV, CDR2 YYDKDF (reference sequence). This CDR3 comprises 16 residues. V was pared by 6 bases and J by 3 bases, with 13 bases of the junction left unmatched. CDR3: CATRPYTGTGNYEQYF. The CDR3 DNA reads TGTGCCACCAGGCCCTATACCGGGACAGGAAACTACGAGCAGTACTTC.

The count of this clone is one. The chain combines TRBV5-6 with TRBJ1-1; D is ambiguous. The V gene lost 3 bases and the J gene lost 6 bases, with 12 bases spanning the gap. This CDR3 comprises 13 residues. Germline-derived CDR1 and CDR2 are SGHDT and YYEEEE. Here the CDR3 DNA reads TGTGCCAGCAGCTCTGTCCCAGGCTCTGAAGCTTTCTTT. It encodes CASSSVPGSEAFF.

This chain connects TRBV19 to TRBJ1-4; TRBD1 matches 11 bases. CDR3 length: 19 amino acids. The V gene's germline CDR1 is LNHDA and CDR2 SQIVND (reference sequence). V was clipped by 5 bases and J by 4 bases; unmatched bases: 15. The CDR3 DNA is TGTGCCAGTAGTCCTTCCGCAATGGACAGGGGGCGTATTAATGAAAAACTGTTTTTT. Translating it yields CASSPSAMDRGRINEKLFF.

The V call is TRBV4-3, the J call TRBJ2-5; D tentatively fits TRBD1 or TRBD2 (5 bases each). The germline V gene encodes CDR1 LGHNA and CDR2 YSLEER. This CDR3 is built from 13 residues. The V and J ends lost 1 base and 5 bases respectively, with 8 bases between them. CDR3 nucleotides: TGCGCCAGCAGCCAAGGAGGGGTTGAGACCCAGTACTTC. This translates into CASSQGGVETQYF.

The genes are TRBV14 and TRBJ1-2; 10 bases are shared with TRBD1. CDR1 and CDR2 from the germline V gene are SGHDN and FVKESK. V trimming: 1 base; J trimming: 6 bases; junction bases outside the gene matches: 5. This CDR3 comprises 15 residues. The CDR3 spells CASSQVAGQGHGYTF. CDR3 nucleotide sequence: TGTGCCAGCAGCCAAGTGGCGGGACAGGGGCATGGCTACACCTTC.

In its sample, this clone was seen a few times. V is TRBV11-2 and J is TRBJ2-7; D may be TRBD1 or TRBD2 (6 bases each). V was shortened by 5 bases and J by 3 bases, with 23 bases between the two germline ends. Germline CDR1 reads SGHAT; CDR2 reads FQNNGV. CDR3 length: 17 residues. The CDR3 nucleotides are TGTGCCAGCAGCCGTAGTGGGGGGCGTGGGGCGAACTACGAGCAGTACTTC. Translated, it gives CASSRSGGRGANYEQYF.

The gene calls are TRBV5-2 and TRBJ1-2. TRBV5-2 is assigned pseudogene status. The CDR3 has 14 amino acids. CDR3 amino acids: CASSQDRLTGGYTF. The CDR3 nucleotides read TGCGCCAGCAGCCAAGATCGGCTAACCGGTGGCTACACCTTC.

This clone was seen a few times. This chain uses TRBV2 with TRBJ2-7; D is perhaps TRBD1 (5 bases). The V end lost 0 bases, the J end lost 9 bases, and 15 bases lay between the germline ends. The germline V gene encodes CDR1 SNHLY and CDR2 FYNNEI. This CDR3 has 14 residues. The CDR3 region has the DNA TGTGCCAGCAGTGAAGCGCTTAGCAGGGCAGGGCAGTACTTC. Its translation is CASSEALSRAGQYF. Full variable domain (outside the CDR3, taken from reference TRBV2 and TRBJ2-7): EPEVTQTPSHQVTQMGQEVILRCVPISNHLYFYWYRQILGQKVEFLVSFYNNEISEKSEIFDDQFSVERPDGSNFTLKIRSTKLEDSAMYFCASSEALSRAGQYFGPGTRLTVT.

This chain links TRBV5-5 with TRBJ2-7; D gene uncertain. V lost 0 bases and J 1 base, leaving 11 bases between the germline ends. The CDR3 runs 15 residues. Per germline, CDR1 SGHKS and CDR2 YYEKEE (reference sequence). Here the CDR3 DNA reads TGTGCCAGCAGCTTGGATGCGGTGAAATCCTACGAGCAGTACTTC. This sequence encodes CASSLDAVKSYEQYF.

The chain has TRBV6-4 and TRBJ2-1; 11 positions agree with TRBD2. Germline V lookup: CDR1 MRHNA, CDR2 SNTAGT. With 5 bases clipped from V and 6 bases from J, the junction kept 6 bases outside the gene matches. The CDR3 runs 15 residues. Written as DNA, the CDR3 is TGTGCCAGCAGTTTAGGACTAGCGGGTTTCAATGAGCAGTTCTTC. This translates into CASSLGLAGFNEQFF.

The chain's CDR3 is CASSVNSSPILHEQYF. The CDR3 region has the DNA TGTGCCAGCAGCGTCAACAGCTCACCTATCCTTCACGAGCAGTACTTC. The chain recombines TRBV9 with TRBJ2-7; D is uncertain. Germline V gene lookup returns CDR1 SGDLS and CDR2 YYNGEE. Trimming stripped 2 bases from V and 5 bases from J, with 20 bases between. CDR3 length: 16 amino acids.

The rearrangement links TRBV29-1 to TRBJ1-5, with D tentatively TRBD1 (5 bases). The CDR3 is 16 residues long. Germline CDR1 reads SQVTM; CDR2 reads ANQGSEA. Trimming cost V 4 bases and J 0 bases, with 16 bases left between them. In nucleotides, the CDR3 is TGCAGCGTTGTGGTTTCCGGGACGCCTAGCAATCAGCCCCAGCATTTT. Protein product: CSVVVSGTPSNQPQHF.

The CDR3 nucleotides are TGTGCCAGTAGTATAAGGGTGTCGGGGTCCTATAGCAATCAGCCCCAGCATTTT. This encodes CASSIRVSGSYSNQPQHF. The chain recombines TRBV19 with TRBJ1-5; no reliable D call. Germline lookup yields CDR1 LNHDA and CDR2 SQIVND (reference sequence). Trimming removed 2 bases from V and 0 bases from J, with 17 bases in between. CDR3 length: 18 amino acids.

The V gene is TRBV19, the J gene TRBJ2-7, with 9 bases fitting TRBD2. The V gene end was trimmed by 6 bases and the J gene end by 6 bases; junction bases not matched to a gene: 12. CDR1 is LNHDA, CDR2 SQIVND, per germline (reference sequence). This CDR3 is built from 15 residues. Here the CDR3 DNA reads TGTGCCAGTAGGCGGGGGGGGACAGATTCTTTCGAGCAGTACTTC. Protein product: CASRRGGTDSFEQYF. Full variable domain (outside the CDR3, taken from reference TRBV19 and TRBJ2-7): DGGITQSPKYLFRKEGQNVTLSCEQNLNHDAMYWYRQDPGQGLRLIYYSQIVNDFQKGDIAEGYSVSREKKESFPLTVTSAQKNPTAFYLCASRRGGTDSFEQYFGPGTRLTVT.

This rearrangement joins TRBV5-4 to TRBJ1-1, with D possibly TRBD1 on 5 matching bases. Germline loops: CDR1 SGHNT, CDR2 YYREEE (reference sequence). Trimming took off 0 bases at V and 0 bases at J, with 12 bases between the two ends. This CDR3 spans 16 amino acids. As DNA, the CDR3 is TGTGCCAGCAGCTTGGCCCCCCCAGGGATGAACACTGAAGCTTTCTTT. Translated: CASSLAPPGMNTEAFF. The entire variable domain, with the rest obtained from reference TRBV5-4 and TRBJ1-1, is as follows: ETGVTQSPTHLIKTRGQQVTLRCSSQSGHNTVSWYQQALGQGPQFIFQYYREEENGRGNFPPRFSGLQFPNYSSELNVNALELDDSALYLCASSLAPPGMNTEAFFGQGTRLTVV.